The following is a T cell receptor (beta chain) sequence with its context. Recruited during active infection, patients (from Seattle) were subsequently followed longitudinally. Trimming stripped 1 base from V and 0 bases from J, with 9 bases between. The germline V gene encodes CDR1 MGHRA and CDR2 YSYEKL. The CDR3 totals 15 residues. As processed by the authors: Using reference gene primer amplification, nucleated cell counts were estimated. Method: immunoSEQ multiplex PCR; TCRdb's copy keeps in-frame clones and lacks some. V, J and clone size were drawn from that table, and D and trimming were deduced from the DNA. In the table there are about 170,000 clones, roughly 80% of which are singletons. These data are taken from a study of blood T cell repertoires in COVID-19. Background on the study: Spain, Italy and the United States supplied samples that represented acute and convalescent COVID-19. T cells, B-cell-depleted T cells, or PBMCs supplied cDNA or gDNA.

The sequenced sample was peripheral blood. This clonotype was sampled from a woman of 80 years or more with COVID-19, enrolled during active disease. This sequence joins TRBV4-1 and TRBJ1-2; TRBD1 is a possible D gene (6 bases). For the CDR3, the DNA is TGCGCCAGCAGCCAAGGACAGGAGCCTAACTATGGCTACACCTTC. Its protein product is CASSQGQEPNYGYTF.